This T cell receptor (beta chain) was observed in a study of T-cell reconstitution after alpha-beta-depleted transplantation in children. Researchers prepared the TCRbeta library using unique molecular identifiers, the study reports. TCRdb re-called the PCR reads with MiXCR, one entry per CDR3 protein. Of 190,000 or so distinct CDR3 sequences listed, approximately 6.8% are singletons. This CDR3 spans 14 amino acids. A few counts support this clonotype. This TCR was sampled from a human donor who donated a stem cell graft to a child with Wiskott-Aldrich syndrome. The sample here was PBMCs from the stem cell graft donor, taken from the stem cell graft. The rearrangement links TRBV21-1 to TRBJ1-1; TRBD1, as called in the table, went unchecked against the DNA. TRBV21-1 is termed a pseudogene. This CDR3 is CASSNDRAGTEAFF. The CDR3 DNA sequence: TGTGCCAGCAGCAACGACAGGGCGGGCACTGAAGCTTTCTTT.